This T cell receptor (beta chain) comes out of a study of blood T cell repertoires in COVID-19. Some clones are missing from TCRdb's copy, which holds only in-frame ones; the method was immunoSEQ multiplex PCR. Among hundreds of thousands of clones, around 89% were seen once, and the ten largest hold more than 0.95%. Clinical history reported by participants formed the basis on which cohorts were assigned. What the recovered Cohort 3 donors had was two negative PCRs, clearance, or symptom resolution. This clone appeared a few times. This TCR was recovered from a man under 40 who had recovered from COVID-19. The sample comprised PBMCs or T cells enriched from blood (not recorded which).

The CDR3 region is CASTLRGFGQPQHF. CDR3 in DNA: TGTGCCAGTACCCTGAGGGGGTTCGGTCAGCCCCAGCATTTT. The rearrangement links TRBV19 to TRBJ1-5; tentatively, D is TRBD1 (6 bases). This CDR3 spans 14 amino acids. Germline-derived CDR1 and CDR2 are LNHDA and SQIVND (reference sequence). The V end lost 7 bases, the J end lost 6 bases, and 16 bases lay between the germline ends. Full variable domain (rest looked up from reference TRBV19 and TRBJ1-5): DGGITQSPKYLFRKEGQNVTLSCEQNLNHDAMYWYRQDPGQGLRLIYYSQIVNDFQKGDIAEGYSVSREKKESFPLTVTSAQKNPTAFYLCASTLRGFGQPQHFGDGTRLSIL.